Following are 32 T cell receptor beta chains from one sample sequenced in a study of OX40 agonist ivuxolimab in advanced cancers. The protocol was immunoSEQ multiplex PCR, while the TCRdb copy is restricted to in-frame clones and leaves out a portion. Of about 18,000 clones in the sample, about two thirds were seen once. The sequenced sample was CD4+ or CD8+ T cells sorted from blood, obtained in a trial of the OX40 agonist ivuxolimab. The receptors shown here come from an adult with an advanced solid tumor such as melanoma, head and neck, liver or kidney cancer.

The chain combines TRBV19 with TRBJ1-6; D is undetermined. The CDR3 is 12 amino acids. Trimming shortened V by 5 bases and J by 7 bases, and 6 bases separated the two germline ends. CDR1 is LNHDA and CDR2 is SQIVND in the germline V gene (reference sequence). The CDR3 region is CASSFHNSPLHF. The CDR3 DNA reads TGTGCCAGTAGTTTCCACAATTCACCCCTCCACTTT.

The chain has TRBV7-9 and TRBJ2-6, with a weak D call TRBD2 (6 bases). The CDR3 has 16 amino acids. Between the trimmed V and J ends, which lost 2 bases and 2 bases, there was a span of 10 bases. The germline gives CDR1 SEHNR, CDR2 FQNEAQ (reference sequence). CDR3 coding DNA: TGTGCCAGCAGCTTATCGGGGGAGCCTGGGGCCAACGTCCTGACTTTC. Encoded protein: CASSLSGEPGANVLTF.

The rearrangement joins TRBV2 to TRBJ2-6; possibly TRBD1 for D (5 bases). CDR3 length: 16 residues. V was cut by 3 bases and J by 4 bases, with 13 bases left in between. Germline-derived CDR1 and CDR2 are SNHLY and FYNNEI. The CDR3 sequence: CASSDPGAPGANVLTF. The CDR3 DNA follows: TGTGCCAGCAGTGACCCTGGGGCGCCGGGGGCCAACGTCCTGACTTTC.

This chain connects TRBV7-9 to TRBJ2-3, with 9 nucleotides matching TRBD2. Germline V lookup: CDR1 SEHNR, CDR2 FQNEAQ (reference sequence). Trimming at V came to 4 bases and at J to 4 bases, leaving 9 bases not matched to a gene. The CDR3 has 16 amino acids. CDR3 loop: CASSWTSDPPADTQYF. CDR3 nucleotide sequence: TGTGCCAGCAGCTGGACTAGCGACCCCCCGGCAGATACGCAGTATTTT.

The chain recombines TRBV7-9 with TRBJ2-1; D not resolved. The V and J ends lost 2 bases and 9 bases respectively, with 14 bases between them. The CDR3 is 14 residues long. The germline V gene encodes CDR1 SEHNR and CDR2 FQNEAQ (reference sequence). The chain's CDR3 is CASSLSFSLGEQFF. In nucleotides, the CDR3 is TGTGCCAGCAGCTTATCTTTTAGTCTAGGTGAGCAGTTCTTC.

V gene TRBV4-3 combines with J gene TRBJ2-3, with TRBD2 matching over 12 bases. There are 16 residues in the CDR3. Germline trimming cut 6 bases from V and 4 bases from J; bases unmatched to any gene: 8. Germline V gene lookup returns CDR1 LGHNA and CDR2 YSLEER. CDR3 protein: CASSRETSGSADTQYF. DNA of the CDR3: TGCGCCAGCAGTCGAGAGACTAGCGGGAGTGCAGATACGCAGTATTTT.

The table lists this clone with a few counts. CDR3 DNA: TGTGCCAGCAGCTTAGGCTTGAGCTCCTACGAGCAGTACTTC. This gives the protein CASSLGLSSYEQYF. This chain links TRBV7-4 with TRBJ2-7; no definite D call. There are 14 residues in the CDR3. V shed 1 base and J shed 0 bases, with 7 bases lying between them. CDR1 and CDR2 (germline): SGHVT, SQSDAQ.

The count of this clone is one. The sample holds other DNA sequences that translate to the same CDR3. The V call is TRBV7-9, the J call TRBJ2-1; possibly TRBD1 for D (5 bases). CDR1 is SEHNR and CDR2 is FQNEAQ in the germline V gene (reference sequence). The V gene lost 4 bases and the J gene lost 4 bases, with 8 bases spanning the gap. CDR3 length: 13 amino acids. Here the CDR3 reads CASSSDRYNEQFF. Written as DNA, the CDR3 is TGTGCCAGCAGCTCCGACAGATACAATGAGCAGTTCTTC. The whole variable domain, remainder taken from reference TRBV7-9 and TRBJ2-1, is DTGVSQNPRHKITKRGQNVTFRCDPISEHNRLYWYRQTLGQGPEFLTYFQNEAQLEKSRLLSDRFSAERPKGSFSTLEIQRTEQGDSAMYLCASSSDRYNEQFFGPGTRLTVL.

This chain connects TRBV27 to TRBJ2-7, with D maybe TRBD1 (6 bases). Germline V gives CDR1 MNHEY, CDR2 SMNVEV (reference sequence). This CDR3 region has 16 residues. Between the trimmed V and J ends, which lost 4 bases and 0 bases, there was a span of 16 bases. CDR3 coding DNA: TGTGCCAGCAGTTGGGGACCTGGGGGCAGCTCCTACGAGCAGTACTTC. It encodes CASSWGPGGSSYEQYF.

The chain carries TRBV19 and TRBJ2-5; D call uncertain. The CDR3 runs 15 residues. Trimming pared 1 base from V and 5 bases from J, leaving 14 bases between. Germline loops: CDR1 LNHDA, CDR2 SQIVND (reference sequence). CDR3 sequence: CASSIGTLWSETQYF. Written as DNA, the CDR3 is TGTGCCAGTAGTATAGGAACCCTCTGGAGCGAGACCCAGTACTTC.

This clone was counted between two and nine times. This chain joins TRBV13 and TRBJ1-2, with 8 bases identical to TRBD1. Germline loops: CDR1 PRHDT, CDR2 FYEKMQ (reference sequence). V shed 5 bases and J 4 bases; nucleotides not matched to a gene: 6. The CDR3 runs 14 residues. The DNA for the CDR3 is TGTGCCAGCAGCCCAGGGGGCACGGGCTATGGCTACACCTTC. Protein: CASSPGGTGYGYTF.

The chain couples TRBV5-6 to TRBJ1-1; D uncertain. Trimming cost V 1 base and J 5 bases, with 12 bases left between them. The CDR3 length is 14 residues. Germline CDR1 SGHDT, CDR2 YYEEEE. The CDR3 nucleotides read TGTGCCAGCAGCTTGAGCGGCTTACGGACTGAAGCTTTCTTT. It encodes CASSLSGLRTEAFF.

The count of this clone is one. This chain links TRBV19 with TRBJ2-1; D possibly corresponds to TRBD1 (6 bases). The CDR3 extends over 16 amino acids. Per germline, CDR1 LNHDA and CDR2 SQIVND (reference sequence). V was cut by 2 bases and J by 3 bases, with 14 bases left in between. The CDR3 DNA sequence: TGTGCCAGTAGTATATCCCCGGACAGCCTCTACAATGAGCAGTTCTTC. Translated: CASSISPDSLYNEQFF.

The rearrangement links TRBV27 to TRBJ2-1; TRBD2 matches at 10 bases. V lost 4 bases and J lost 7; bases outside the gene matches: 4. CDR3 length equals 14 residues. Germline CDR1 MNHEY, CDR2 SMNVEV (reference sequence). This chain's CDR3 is CASSSYSGGNEQFF. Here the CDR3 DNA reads TGTGCCAGCAGTTCCTATAGCGGGGGGAATGAGCAGTTCTTC.

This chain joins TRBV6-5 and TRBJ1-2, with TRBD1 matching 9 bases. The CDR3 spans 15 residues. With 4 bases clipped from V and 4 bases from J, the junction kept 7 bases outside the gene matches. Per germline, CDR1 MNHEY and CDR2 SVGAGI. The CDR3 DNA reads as TGTGCCAGCAGTTCCCGCAGGACAGGGGCCTATGGCTACACCTTC. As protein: CASSSRRTGAYGYTF.

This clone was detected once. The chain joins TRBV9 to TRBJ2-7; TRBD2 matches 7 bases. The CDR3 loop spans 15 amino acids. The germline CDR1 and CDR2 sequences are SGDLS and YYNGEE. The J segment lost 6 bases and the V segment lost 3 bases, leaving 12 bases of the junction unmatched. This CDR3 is CASSAGSGMVREQYF. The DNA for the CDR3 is TGTGCCAGCAGCGCTGGGAGCGGGATGGTCCGCGAGCAGTACTTC.

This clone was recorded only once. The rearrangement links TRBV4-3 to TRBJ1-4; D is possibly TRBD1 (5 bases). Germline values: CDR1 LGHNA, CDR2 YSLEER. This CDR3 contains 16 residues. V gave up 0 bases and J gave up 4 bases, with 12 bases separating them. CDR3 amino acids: CASSQDQGLINEKLFF. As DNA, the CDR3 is TGCGCCAGCAGCCAAGATCAGGGACTGATTAATGAAAAACTGTTTTTT.

The CDR3 protein is CASSDGLAFPEQFF. CDR3 bases: TGTGCCAGCAGTGACGGGCTAGCTTTCCCTGAGCAGTTCTTC. This chain connects TRBV2 to TRBJ2-1; D might be TRBD2 (5 bases). V was trimmed by 3 bases and J by 9 bases, leaving 15 bases between them. The CDR3 length is 14 residues. Germline V CDR1 and CDR2: SNHLY, FYNNEI. Full variable domain (rest looked up from reference TRBV2 and TRBJ2-1): EPEVTQTPSHQVTQMGQEVILRCVPISNHLYFYWYRQILGQKVEFLVSFYNNEISEKSEIFDDQFSVERPDGSNFTLKIRSTKLEDSAMYFCASSDGLAFPEQFFGPGTRLTVL.

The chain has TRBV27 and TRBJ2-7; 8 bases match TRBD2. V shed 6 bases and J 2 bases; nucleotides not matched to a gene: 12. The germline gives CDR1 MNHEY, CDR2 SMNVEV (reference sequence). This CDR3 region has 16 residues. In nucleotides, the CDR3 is TGTGCCAGCAGCCAATCGAGCGGGAGTACTGCCTACGAGCAGTACTTC. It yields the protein CASSQSSGSTAYEQYF.

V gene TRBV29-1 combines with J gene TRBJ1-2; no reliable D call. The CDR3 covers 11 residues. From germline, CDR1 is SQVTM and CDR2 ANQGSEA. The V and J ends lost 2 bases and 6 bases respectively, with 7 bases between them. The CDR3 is CSVETGDGYTF. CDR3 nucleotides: TGCAGCGTTGAAACGGGAGATGGCTACACCTTC.

The CDR3 coding sequence is TGTGCCAGCAGCTTAGCATCGGGAGATATGATTCAGTTCTTC. This sequence encodes CASSLASGDMIQFF. The chain employs TRBV5-8 and TRBJ2-1, with TRBD2 as a possible D gene (6 bases). The V end lost 2 bases, the J end lost 13 bases, and 19 bases lay between the germline ends. The CDR3 spans 14 residues. Germline loops: CDR1 SGHTS, CDR2 YDEGEE.

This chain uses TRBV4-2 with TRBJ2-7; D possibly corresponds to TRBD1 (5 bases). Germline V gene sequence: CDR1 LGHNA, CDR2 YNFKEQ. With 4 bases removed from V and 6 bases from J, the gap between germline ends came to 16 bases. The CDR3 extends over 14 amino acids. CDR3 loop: CASSPDMYSGEQYF. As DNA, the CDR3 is TGTGCCAGCAGCCCGGACATGTATTCAGGCGAGCAGTACTTC.

CDR3 amino acids: CASSPTSGRSHDEQFF. As DNA, the CDR3 is TGTGCCAGCAGCCCTACTAGCGGGAGGTCACACGATGAGCAGTTCTTC. The gene calls are TRBV27 and TRBJ2-1, with 12 bases fitting TRBD2. Germline CDR1 reads MNHEY; CDR2 reads SMNVEV (reference sequence). V lost 6 bases, J lost 8 bases, and 11 bases stayed unmatched. The CDR3 runs to 16 residues.

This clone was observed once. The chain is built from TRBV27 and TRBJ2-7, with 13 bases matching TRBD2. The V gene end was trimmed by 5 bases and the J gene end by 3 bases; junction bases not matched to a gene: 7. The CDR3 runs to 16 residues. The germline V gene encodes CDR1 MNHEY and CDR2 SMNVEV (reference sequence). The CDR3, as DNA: TGTGCCAGCAGTAACCCCGGGACTAGCGGGAACTACGAGCAGTACTTC. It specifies CASSNPGTSGNYEQYF.

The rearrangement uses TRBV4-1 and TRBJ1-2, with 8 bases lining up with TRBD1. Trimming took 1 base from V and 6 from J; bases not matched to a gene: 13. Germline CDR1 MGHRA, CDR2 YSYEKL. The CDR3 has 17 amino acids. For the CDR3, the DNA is TGCGCCAGCAGCCAAGTGCTCCCGACAGGGGATGAGAATGGCTACACCTTC. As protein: CASSQVLPTGDENGYTF.

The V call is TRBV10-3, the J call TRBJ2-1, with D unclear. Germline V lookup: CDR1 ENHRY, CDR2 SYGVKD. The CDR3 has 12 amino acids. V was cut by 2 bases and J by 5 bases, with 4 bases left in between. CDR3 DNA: TGTGCCATCAGTGAGGCTAACAATGAGCAGTTCTTC. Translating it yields CAISEANNEQFF.

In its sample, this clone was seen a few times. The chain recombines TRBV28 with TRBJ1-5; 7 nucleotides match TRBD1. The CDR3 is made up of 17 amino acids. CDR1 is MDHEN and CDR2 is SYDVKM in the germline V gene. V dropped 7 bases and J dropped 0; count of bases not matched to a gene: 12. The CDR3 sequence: CASTRRQGYYSNQPQHF. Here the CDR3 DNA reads TGTGCCAGCACCCGCAGACAGGGATATTATAGCAATCAGCCCCAGCATTTT.

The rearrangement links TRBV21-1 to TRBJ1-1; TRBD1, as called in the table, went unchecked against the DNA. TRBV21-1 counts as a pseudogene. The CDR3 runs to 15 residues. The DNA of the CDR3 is TGTGCCACCACCGTACTCAGACAGGGGATAACTGAAGCTTTCTTT. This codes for CATTVLRQGITEAFF.

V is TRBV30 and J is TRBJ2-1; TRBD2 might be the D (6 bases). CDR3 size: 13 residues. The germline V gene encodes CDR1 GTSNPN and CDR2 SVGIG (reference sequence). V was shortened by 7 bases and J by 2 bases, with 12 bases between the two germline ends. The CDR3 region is CASGTSPYNEQFF. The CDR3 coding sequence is TGTGCCTCGGGGACTTCGCCCTACAATGAGCAGTTCTTC. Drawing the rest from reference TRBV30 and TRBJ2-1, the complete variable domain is SQTIHQWPATLVQPVGSPLSLECTVEGTSNPNLYWYRQAAGRGLQLLFYSVGIGQISSEVPQNLSASRPQDRQFILSSKKLLLSDSGFYLCASGTSPYNEQFFGPGTRLTVL.

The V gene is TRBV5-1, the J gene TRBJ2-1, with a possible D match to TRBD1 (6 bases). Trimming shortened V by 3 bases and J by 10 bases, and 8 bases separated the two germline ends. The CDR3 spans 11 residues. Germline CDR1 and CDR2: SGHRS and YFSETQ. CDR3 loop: CASSYGQEQFF. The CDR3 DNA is TGCGCCAGCAGCTATGGACAGGAGCAGTTCTTC.

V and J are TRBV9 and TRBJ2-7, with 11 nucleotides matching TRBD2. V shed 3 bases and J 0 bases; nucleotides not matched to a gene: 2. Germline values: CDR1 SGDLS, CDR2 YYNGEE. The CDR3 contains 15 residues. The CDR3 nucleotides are TGTGCCAGCAGCGCCGGGACTAGCGGCTCCTACGAGCAGTACTTC. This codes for CASSAGTSGSYEQYF.

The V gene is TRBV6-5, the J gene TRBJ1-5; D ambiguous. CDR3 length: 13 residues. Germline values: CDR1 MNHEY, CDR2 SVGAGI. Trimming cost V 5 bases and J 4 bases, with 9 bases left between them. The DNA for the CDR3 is TGTGCCAGCAGTGGCATGGGGAATCAGCCCCAGCATTTT. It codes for CASSGMGNQPQHF.